These 29 T cell receptor beta chains originate from one sample sequenced in a study of cytomegalovirus exposure and HLA in healthy donors. Using immunoSEQ multiplex PCR, the repertoire was profiled, and TCRdb retains in-frame clones only, with some absent. Seen here are under 400,000 clones, 88% observed once, and the top ten hold about 0.96%. Sequenced input: PBMCs. The receptors originated from a man aged 25-40 years in good health and CMV-seronegative.

The V call is TRBV18, the J call TRBJ2-2, with 8 nucleotides matching TRBD2. The CDR3 has 17 amino acids. V trimming: 4 bases; J trimming: 0 bases; junction bases outside the gene matches: 7. CDR1 and CDR2 (germline): KGHSH, LQKENI. CDR3 bases: TGTGCCAGCTCACTTCTCAGCGGGGGCGCGAACACCGGGGAGCTGTTTTTT. Translation: CASSLLSGGANTGELFF.

The chain carries TRBV4-3 and TRBJ2-1, with D possibly TRBD2 on 7 matching bases. The V end lost 4 bases, the J end lost 0 bases, and 13 bases lay between the germline ends. CDR3 length: 16 amino acids. The germline V gene has CDR1 LGHNA and CDR2 YSLEER. CDR3: CASSRGGASSYNEQFF. The CDR3 DNA follows: TGCGCCAGCAGCCGAGGGGGGGCGAGCTCCTACAATGAGCAGTTCTTC.

This chain links TRBV2 with TRBJ1-1; maybe TRBD1 (5 bases). Trimming took off 3 bases at V and 6 bases at J, with 8 bases between the two ends. CDR1 is SNHLY and CDR2 is FYNNEI in the germline V gene. This CDR3 has 12 residues. CDR3 amino acids: CASSDWGAEAFF. CDR3 sequence (DNA): TGTGCCAGCAGTGACTGGGGGGCTGAAGCTTTCTTT.

The chain links TRBV6-6 to TRBJ2-7; 8 bases match TRBD2. This CDR3 spans 16 amino acids. Germline CDR1 and CDR2: MNHNY and SVGAGI (reference sequence). V dropped 4 bases and J dropped 3; count of bases not matched to a gene: 11. CDR3 protein: CASSSGTSRLFYEQYF. The CDR3 DNA reads TGTGCCAGCAGTTCCGGGACTAGTCGCCTATTCTACGAGCAGTACTTC.

V usage is TRBV19 and J usage is TRBJ1-3, with D maybe TRBD1 (6 bases). Trimming pared 6 bases from V and 0 bases from J, leaving 12 bases between. The CDR3 contains 15 residues. In germline, CDR1 is LNHDA, CDR2 SQIVND (reference sequence). This CDR3 reads CASRPSDSSGNTIYF. The CDR3 bases are TGTGCCAGTAGGCCCTCGGACAGCTCTGGAAACACCATATATTTT.

The chain recombines TRBV6-5 with TRBJ1-1; tentative D call: TRBD1 (5 bases). V lost 4 bases, J lost 4 bases, and 16 bases lay in between. Germline V CDR1 and CDR2: MNHEY, SVGAGI. There are 15 residues in the CDR3. Here the CDR3 DNA reads TGTGCCAGCAGTTTACATGGGGGGAAGAGCACTGAAGCTTTCTTT. Its translation: CASSLHGGKSTEAFF.

This chain links TRBV25-1 with TRBJ2-1; D is undetermined. Germline CDR1 reads MGHDK; CDR2 reads SYGVNS. The length of the CDR3 is 12 residues. V was clipped by 1 base and J by 5 bases, with 3 bases between them. The CDR3 DNA reads TGTGCCAGCAGTGAATCCAACAATGAGCAGTTCTTC. Encoded protein: CASSESNNEQFF.

The rearrangement links TRBV4-3 to TRBJ1-1; no firm D call. This CDR3 comprises 14 residues. Germline CDR1 and CDR2: LGHNA and YSLEER. V was shortened by 0 bases and J by 1 base, with 6 bases between the two germline ends. CDR3: CASSQDGGNTEAFF. CDR3 DNA sequence: TGCGCCAGCAGCCAAGATGGAGGGAACACTGAAGCTTTCTTT.

With regard to this clone: The same CDR3 arises from other DNA sequences in this sample as well. J is TRBJ1-1 and V is TRBV18; no firm D call. CDR1 and CDR2 (germline): KGHSH, LQKENI. The CDR3 runs to 15 residues. Trimming took 3 bases from V and 0 from J, leaving 11 bases between them. CDR3 DNA sequence: TGTGCCAGCTCACCGTTTCCGGGAATGAACACTGAAGCTTTCTTT. It codes for CASSPFPGMNTEAFF.

This chain joins TRBV28 and TRBJ2-7; D possibly corresponds to TRBD2 (5 bases). The CDR3 is made up of 14 amino acids. Germline V gene sequence: CDR1 MDHEN, CDR2 SYDVKM. V lost 1 base and J 2 bases, leaving 9 bases between the germline ends. DNA for the CDR3: TGTGCCAGCAGTTTATTAGGAGGAGCCTACGAGCAGTACTTC. This encodes CASSLLGGAYEQYF.

The chain couples TRBV5-1 to TRBJ1-6; maybe TRBD1 (6 bases). The CDR3 runs to 15 residues. Trimming left V 0 bases short and J 9 bases short, with 13 bases between. Germline CDR1 SGHRS, CDR2 YFSETQ. CDR3 nucleotides: TGCGCCAGCAGCTTGGCGGGGGGGCAAGCTTCACCCCTCCACTTT. Amino acid sequence: CASSLAGGQASPLHF.

The chain links TRBV10-1 to TRBJ1-1, with TRBD1 identical over 12 bases. CDR1 and CDR2 (germline): WNHNN, SYGVQD (reference sequence). The CDR3 spans 14 residues. J lost 8 bases, V lost 3 bases, and 4 bases had no gene match. Written as DNA, the CDR3 is TGCGCCAGCAGTGAATTTGGGACAGGGGGCGAAGCTTTCTTT. Its protein product is CASSEFGTGGEAFF.

V and J are TRBV5-6 and TRBJ1-4; 9 bases agree with TRBD1. V lost 4 bases and J lost 4; bases outside the gene matches: 5. The CDR3 sequence is 15 residues long. CDR1 and CDR2 from the germline V gene are SGHDT and YYEEEE. The CDR3 DNA reads as TGTGCCAGCAGCGGGACAGGGAACCTTAATGAAAAACTGTTTTTT. Residues: CASSGTGNLNEKLFF.

The chain uses TRBV27 and TRBJ1-6; 7 nucleotides agree with TRBD1. The CDR3 spans 15 residues. V was clipped by 4 bases and J by 9 bases; unmatched bases: 9. From germline, CDR1 is MNHEY and CDR2 SMNVEV (reference sequence). DNA for the CDR3: TGTGCCAGCAGTTCCTCGGGACAGCGCGGTTCACCCCTCCACTTT. Translation: CASSSSGQRGSPLHF.

The chain links TRBV19 to TRBJ1-1; possible D gene TRBD1, 6 bases. The V end was cut by 5 bases, the J end by 1 base, with 14 bases between. The CDR3 consists of 15 residues. Germline V gene lookup returns CDR1 LNHDA and CDR2 SQIVND (reference sequence). Written as DNA, the CDR3 is TGTGCCAGTAGTCCAACTCGGACAGCGAACACTGAAGCTTTCTTT. It encodes CASSPTRTANTEAFF.

The CDR3 DNA reads as TGTGCCAGCAGCTTTGGACAGGGGGCGGCGGCTTTCTTT. Protein product: CASSFGQGAAAFF. This chain joins TRBV7-2 and TRBJ1-1; 11 bases map to TRBD1. CDR3 length equals 13 residues. CDR1 is SGHTA, CDR2 FQGNSA, per germline. J was trimmed by 11 bases and V by 3 bases; bases with no gene match: 5.

This clone was detected only once. V is TRBV5-1 and J is TRBJ2-7, with D possibly TRBD1 on 6 matching bases. Germline V gene sequence: CDR1 SGHRS, CDR2 YFSETQ. Trimming cost V 4 bases and J 4 bases, with 18 bases left between them. This CDR3 has 15 amino acids. CDR3 sequence reads: CASSTGQPVGYEQYF. DNA for the CDR3: TGCGCCAGCAGCACCGGACAGCCGGTCGGTTACGAGCAGTACTTC.

This sequence joins TRBV6-5 and TRBJ2-5; TRBD2 matches 10 bases. In germline, CDR1 is MNHEY, CDR2 SVGAGI. The V segment lost 8 bases and the J segment 5 bases; nucleotides outside the gene matches: 8. This CDR3 has 14 amino acids. The CDR3 DNA follows: TGTGCCAGCGGAAGCGGGGGGGCCTGGGAGACCCAGTACTTC. It encodes CASGSGGAWETQYF.

The J gene is TRBJ2-3, the V gene TRBV7-8; 9 positions match TRBD1. The CDR3 consists of 15 residues. Germline-derived CDR1 and CDR2 are SGHVS and FQNEAQ. The V and J ends lost 4 bases and 1 base, in that order; junction bases with no gene match: 3. CDR3 residues: CASSSRDRGTDTQYF. In DNA, the CDR3 is TGTGCCAGCAGCTCCCGGGACAGGGGCACAGATACGCAGTATTTT. The variable domain in full, completed from reference TRBV7-8 and TRBJ2-3, reads GAGVSQSPRYKVAKRGQDVALRCDPISGHVSLFWYQQALGQGPEFLTYFQNEAQLDKSGLPSDRFFAERPEGSVSTLKIQRTQQEDSAVYLCASSSRDRGTDTQYFGPGTRLTVL.

This clone was observed once. The CDR3 is CASSVQGLFYGYTF. The CDR3 nucleotides read TGCGCCAGCAGCGTGCAGGGCCTCTTCTATGGCTACACCTTC. The chain employs TRBV5-1 and TRBJ1-2; D possibly corresponds to TRBD1 (5 bases). Trimming shortened V by 4 bases and J by 4 bases, and 14 bases separated the two germline ends. The CDR3 length is 14 residues. In germline, CDR1 is SGHRS, CDR2 YFSETQ. Full variable domain (remainder filled in from reference TRBV5-1 and TRBJ1-2): KAGVTQTPRYLIKTRGQQVTLSCSPISGHRSVSWYQQTPGQGLQFLFEYFSETQRNKGNFPGRFSGRQFSNSRSEMNVSTLELGDSALYLCASSVQGLFYGYTFGSGTRLTVV.

This rearrangement joins TRBV6-5 to TRBJ1-2; no definite D call. The germline V gene encodes CDR1 MNHEY and CDR2 SVGAGI. The CDR3 contains 13 residues. Trimming cost V 2 bases and J 8 bases, with 12 bases left between them. In DNA form, the CDR3 reads TGTGCCAGCAGTTACGAGGGAGTAGACGGCTACACCTTC. Amino acid sequence: CASSYEGVDGYTF.

V usage is TRBV6-5 and J usage is TRBJ2-7; 7 bases map to TRBD1. Germline V CDR1 and CDR2: MNHEY, SVGAGI. The junction had 5 bases not matched to a gene; V was cut back by 4 bases and J by 5 bases. CDR3 length: 13 residues. In DNA, the CDR3 is TGTGCCAGCAGTTCTTCCCAGGGGGACGAGCAGTACTTC. Encoded protein: CASSSSQGDEQYF.

The chain is built from TRBV5-1 and TRBJ2-1; 9 bases line up with TRBD2. V dropped 3 bases and J dropped 5; count of bases not matched to a gene: 3. This CDR3 is 14 amino acids long. Per germline, CDR1 SGHRS and CDR2 YFSETQ. The CDR3 loop is CASSSRGGNNEQFF. CDR3 DNA: TGCGCCAGCAGCTCGCGGGGGGGCAACAATGAGCAGTTCTTC.

The chain couples TRBV5-4 to TRBJ2-5; 8 nucleotides align to TRBD2. CDR1 SGHNT and CDR2 YYREEE come from the germline V gene (reference sequence). After removal of 4 bases from V and 5 bases from J, the junction contained 13 bases not matched to a gene. The CDR3 totals 16 residues. CDR3 bases: TGTGCCAGCAGCCCCGGAGGACTAGCACATAGGGAGACCCAGTACTTC. It translates to CASSPGGLAHRETQYF.

This chain links TRBV18 with TRBJ1-6; D uncertain. CDR1 is KGHSH, CDR2 LQKENI, per germline. V was shortened by 2 bases and J by 7 bases, with 12 bases between the two germline ends. The CDR3 length is 15 residues. The CDR3 loop is CASSPGVGGNSPLHF. The CDR3 coding sequence is TGTGCCAGCTCACCAGGGGTAGGAGGGAATTCACCCCTCCACTTT. Full variable domain (remainder filled in from reference TRBV18 and TRBJ1-6): NAGVMQNPRHLVRRRGQEARLRCSPMKGHSHVYWYRQLPEEGLKFMVYLQKENIIDESGMPKERFSAEFPKEGPSILRIQQVVRGDSAAYFCASSPGVGGNSPLHFGNGTRLTVT.

V gene TRBV4-3 combines with J gene TRBJ2-2; 7 bases match TRBD1. V was pared by 0 bases and J by 1 base, with 5 bases of the junction left unmatched. Germline V gene lookup returns CDR1 LGHNA and CDR2 YSLEER. The CDR3 contains 17 residues. CDR3 nucleotide sequence: TGCGCCAGCAGCCAAGATTTCCAGGGGGAGAACACCGGGGAGCTGTTTTTT. Amino acid sequence: CASSQDFQGENTGELFF.

V and J are TRBV6-6 and TRBJ1-6, with D possibly TRBD1 on 6 matching bases. V gave up 0 bases and J gave up 7 bases, with 13 bases separating them. In germline, CDR1 is MNHNY, CDR2 SVGAGI (reference sequence). The CDR3 extends over 16 amino acids. Here the CDR3 reads CASSYSQGVLNSPLHF. The CDR3 DNA sequence: TGTGCCAGCAGTTACTCACAGGGAGTCTTAAATTCACCCCTCCACTTT.

The chain recombines TRBV2 with TRBJ1-5, with a possible D match to TRBD1 (5 bases). The germline gives CDR1 SNHLY, CDR2 FYNNEI. V was clipped by 0 bases and J by 6 bases, with 12 bases between them. The CDR3 consists of 15 residues. The CDR3 loop is CASSEALLGGQPQHF. CDR3 nucleotide sequence: TGTGCCAGCAGTGAAGCGCTTCTGGGGGGTCAGCCCCAGCATTTT.

With respect to this clone: One junction end disagrees with the germline gene, perhaps due to a read error. This chain connects TRBV13 to TRBJ2-7; a weak D match, TRBD2 (6 bases). Germline V lookup: CDR1 PRHDT, CDR2 FYEKMQ (reference sequence). The CDR3 covers 14 residues. CDR3 protein: CASSVGDSVYEQYF. In nucleotides, the CDR3 is TGTGCCAGCAGCGTAGGGGACTCTGTATACGAGCAGTACTTC.